These 7 T cell receptor beta chains came from one sample sequenced in a study of blood T cell repertoires in COVID-19. Repertoires were generated with immunoSEQ multiplex PCR, while TCRdb's copy carries only in-frame clones and drops some. Here the sample spans just over 250,000 clones, roughly 86% being singletons. Sequenced input: peripheral blood. Receptor source: a man aged 35 to 55 who had recovered from COVID-19.

For the CDR3, the DNA is TGTGCCAGCAGCTTAAGACAGGGGAGTGAAAAACTGTTTTTT. The encoded protein is CASSLRQGSEKLFF. The chain combines TRBV7-2 with TRBJ1-4; 8 bases map to TRBD1. Germline CDR1 SGHTA, CDR2 FQGNSA. Losses at the gene ends were 2 bases for V and 7 bases for J; bases not matched to a gene: 3. CDR3 length: 14 amino acids.

This clone was seen only once. The chain links TRBV27 to TRBJ2-1; 8 bases are a match to TRBD2. The CDR3 has 15 residues. Germline V gene lookup returns CDR1 MNHEY and CDR2 SMNVEV (reference sequence). After removal of 4 bases from V and 4 bases from J, the junction contained 6 bases not matched to a gene. CDR3 in amino acids: CASSWAGGAYNEQFF. The CDR3 DNA sequence: TGTGCCAGCAGTTGGGCGGGGGGCGCGTACAATGAGCAGTTCTTC.

The chain is built from TRBV6-5 and TRBJ2-1; unclear D gene. V was clipped by 10 bases and J by 4 bases, with 17 bases between them. Germline CDR1 is MNHEY and CDR2 is SVGAGI. The CDR3 is made up of 14 amino acids. The CDR3 DNA reads as TGTGCCACCGCGGTAGATCGGTTATACAATGAGCAGTTCTTC. This sequence encodes CATAVDRLYNEQFF.

The chain links TRBV2 to TRBJ1-2; D ambiguous. Trimming removed 8 bases from V and 9 bases from J, with 19 bases in between. The CDR3 is made up of 13 amino acids. Germline V CDR1 and CDR2: SNHLY, FYNNEI. The CDR3 nucleotides are TGTGCCAGCGGTACCCTACTAACTATGAGCTACACCTTC. Amino acid sequence: CASGTLLTMSYTF.

This clone was seen once. The chain uses TRBV4-1 and TRBJ2-7; 7 bases are shared with TRBD2. After removal of 4 bases from V and 6 bases from J, the junction contained 6 bases not matched to a gene. The germline CDR1 and CDR2 sequences are MGHRA and YSYEKL. There are 13 residues in the CDR3. This chain's CDR3 is CASSRGTTAEQYF. The CDR3 DNA follows: TGCGCCAGCAGCCGTGGGACTACGGCCGAGCAGTACTTC.

V and J are TRBV7-6 and TRBJ2-1; TRBD2 matches at 11 bases. Germline CDR1 SGHVS, CDR2 FNYEAQ. This CDR3 region has 16 residues. After removal of 4 bases from V and 4 bases from J, the junction contained 6 bases not matched to a gene. For the CDR3, the DNA is TGTGCCAGCAGCTCCATTAGCGGGAGGGCGTACAATGAGCAGTTCTTC. The encoded protein is CASSSISGRAYNEQFF.

This chain joins TRBV6-5 and TRBJ2-1, with 11 bases matching TRBD1. Unmatched junction bases numbered 7, after V lost 2 bases and J lost 7 bases. CDR3 length: 16 residues. In germline, CDR1 is MNHEY, CDR2 SVGAGI. CDR3 sequence reads: CASSYRGTGGTNEQFF. The CDR3 nucleotides read TGTGCCAGCAGTTACCGCGGGACAGGGGGTACTAATGAGCAGTTCTTC.